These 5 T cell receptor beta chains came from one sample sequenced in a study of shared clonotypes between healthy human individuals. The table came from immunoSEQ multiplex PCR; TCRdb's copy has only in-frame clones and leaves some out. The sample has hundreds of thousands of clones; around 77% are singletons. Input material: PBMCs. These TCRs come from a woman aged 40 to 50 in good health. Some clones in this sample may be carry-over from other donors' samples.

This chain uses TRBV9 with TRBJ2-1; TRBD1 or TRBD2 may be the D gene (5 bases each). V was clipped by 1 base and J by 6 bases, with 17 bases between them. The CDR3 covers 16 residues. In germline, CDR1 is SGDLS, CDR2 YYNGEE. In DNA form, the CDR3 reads TGTGCCAGCAGCGTACCCCCTTTGGGGGTGGGCAATGAGCAGTTCTTC. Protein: CASSVPPLGVGNEQFF.

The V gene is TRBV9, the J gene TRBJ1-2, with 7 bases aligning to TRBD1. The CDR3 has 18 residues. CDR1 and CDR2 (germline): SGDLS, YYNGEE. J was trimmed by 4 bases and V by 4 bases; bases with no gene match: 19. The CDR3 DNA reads TGTGCCAGCAGCCCGTCAAACCCCCGACAGGGCACACCCTATGGCTACACCTTC. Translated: CASSPSNPRQGTPYGYTF.

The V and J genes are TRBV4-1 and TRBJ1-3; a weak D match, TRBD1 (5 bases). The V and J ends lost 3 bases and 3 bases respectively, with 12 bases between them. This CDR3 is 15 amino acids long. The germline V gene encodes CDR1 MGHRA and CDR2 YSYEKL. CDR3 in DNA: TGCGCCAGCAGCCACCATGCAGGGAATGGAAACACCATATATTTT. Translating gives CASSHHAGNGNTIYF.

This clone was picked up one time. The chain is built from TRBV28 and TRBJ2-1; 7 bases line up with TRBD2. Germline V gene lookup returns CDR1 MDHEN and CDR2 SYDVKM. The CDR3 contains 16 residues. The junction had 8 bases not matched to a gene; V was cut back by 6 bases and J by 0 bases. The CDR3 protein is CASSTAGRSSYNEQFF. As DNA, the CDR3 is TGTGCCAGCAGCACCGCCGGGAGGAGCTCCTACAATGAGCAGTTCTTC.

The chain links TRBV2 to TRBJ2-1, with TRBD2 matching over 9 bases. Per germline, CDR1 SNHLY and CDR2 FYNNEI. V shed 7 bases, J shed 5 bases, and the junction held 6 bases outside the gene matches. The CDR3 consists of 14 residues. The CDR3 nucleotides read TGTGCCAGCACTAGACTAGCGGCCGACAATGAGCAGTTCTTC. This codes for CASTRLAADNEQFF. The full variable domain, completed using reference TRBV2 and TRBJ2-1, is EPEVTQTPSHQVTQMGQEVILRCVPISNHLYFYWYRQILGQKVEFLVSFYNNEISEKSEIFDDQFSVERPDGSNFTLKIRSTKLEDSAMYFCASTRLAADNEQFFGPGTRLTVL.